The next 10 T cell receptor beta chains were all read from a single sample in a study of T cells in women clearing cervical HPV infection. The data were produced by immunoSEQ multiplex PCR, yet TCRdb's version contains in-frame clones alone and is incomplete. The sample holds about 22,000 clones. Sequences were obtained from blood buffy coat. Receptors were obtained from a woman between 18 and 75 years old with a cervical HPV16 infection that either progressed to CIN3+ or cleared (not recorded which).

With regard to this clone: The read terminates 3 residues ahead of where the CDR3 ends, so the germline J gene completes it. J is TRBJ1-5 and V is TRBV2; perhaps TRBD1 as D (6 bases). The CDR3 runs to 14 residues. V lost 3 bases to trimming and J lost 2 bases, with 8 bases between them. Germline CDR1 SNHLY, CDR2 FYNNEI. CDR3 protein: CASSDSGGNQPQHF. Partial CDR3 DNA: TGTGCCAGCAGTGATTCAGGGGGCAATCAGCCC.

On this clone: Coverage ceases 3 residues before the CDR3 finishes, and the germline J gene fills in the end. This chain joins TRBV29-1 and TRBJ2-7, with a weak D call TRBD2 (5 bases). This CDR3 is built from 18 residues. The germline CDR1 and CDR2 sequences are SQVTM and ANQGSEA. The V end was cut by 3 bases, the J end by 0 bases, with 24 bases between. CDR3 region: CSVDAPMDGLSSSYEQYF. The sequenced part of the CDR3 DNA is TGCAGCGTTGACGCTCCTATGGACGGACTGTCGAGCTCCTACGAG.

A note on this clone: The read ends 3 residues early relative to the CDR3; the germline J gene fills the gap. The rearrangement links TRBV5-4 to TRBJ1-5; D remains unclear. Germline-derived CDR1 and CDR2 are SGHNT and YYREEE (reference sequence). V dropped 3 bases and J dropped 2 bases, with 9 bases sitting between them. This CDR3 has 14 amino acids. CDR3 loop: CASSYNRGNQPQHF. The DNA read from the CDR3 is TGTGCCAGCAGCTATAATAGGGGCAATCAGCCC.

A note on this clone: From the germline J gene comes the end of the CDR3, since the read stops 3 residues before it. This chain links TRBV19 with TRBJ2-4, with D tentatively TRBD2 (5 bases). The length of the CDR3 is 15 residues. Trimming shortened V by 4 bases and J by 6 bases, and 16 bases separated the two germline ends. Germline V CDR1 and CDR2: LNHDA, SQIVND (reference sequence). CDR3 residues: CASSTPARVVNIQYF. The DNA read from the CDR3 is TGTGCCAGTAGTACCCCCGCGCGGGTGGTAAACATT. The variable domain in full, completed from reference TRBV19 and TRBJ2-4, reads DGGITQSPKYLFRKEGQNVTLSCEQNLNHDAMYWYRQDPGQGLRLIYYSQIVNDFQKGDIAEGYSVSREKKESFPLTVTSAQKNPTAFYLCASSTPARVVNIQYFGAGTRLSVL.

As regards this clone: The read terminates 3 residues ahead of where the CDR3 ends, so the germline J gene completes it. V is TRBV4-2 and J is TRBJ2-1; TRBD2 matches 8 bases. V trimming: 1 base; J trimming: 7 bases; junction bases outside the gene matches: 12. In germline, CDR1 is LGHNA, CDR2 YNFKEQ. CDR3 length: 17 amino acids. CDR3 loop: CASSQGPVASGLNEQFF. The CDR3 DNA, read in part, is TGTGCCAGCAGCCAAGGTCCTGTGGCTAGCGGGTTAAATGAG.

Comment on this clone: Coverage ceases 3 residues before the CDR3 finishes, and the germline J gene fills in the end. The genes are TRBV2 and TRBJ1-1, with D possibly matching TRBD1 (6 bases). Germline CDR1 reads SNHLY; CDR2 reads FYNNEI. The CDR3 covers 13 residues. V lost 7 bases and J lost 1, with 10 bases in between. The CDR3 here is CASMGQPNTEAFF. The sequenced part of the CDR3 DNA is TGTGCCAGCATGGGACAACCGAACACTGAA.

Comments on this clone: The DNA ends 3 residues before the CDR3 does, and the rest of the CDR3 is filled in from the germline J gene. This sequence joins TRBV20-1 and TRBJ1-2; 8 positions match TRBD1. CDR1 is DFQATT, CDR2 SNEGSKA, per germline (reference sequence). Trimming took 0 bases from V and 4 from J; bases not matched to a gene: 13. This CDR3 contains 17 residues. CDR3 sequence reads: CSARDLQGAPHFYGYTF. The part of the CDR3 DNA that was read is TGCAGTGCTAGAGATCTCCAGGGGGCCCCCCACTTCTATGGC.

As for this clone: The read finishes 3 residues shy of the CDR3 end, and the germline J gene is used to complete it. The chain employs TRBV20-1 and TRBJ2-3, with 13 bases aligning to TRBD2. Trimming cost V 3 bases and J 7 bases; bases outside gene matches: 7. CDR3 size: 15 residues. In germline, CDR1 is DFQATT, CDR2 SNEGSKA (reference sequence). The CDR3 loop is CSARGTSGAPNTQYF. The sequenced CDR3 bases are TGCAGTGCTAGGGGGACTAGCGGGGCCCCCAATACG.

Remarks on this clone: The read is 3 residues too short to cover the CDR3 end, so that end is filled in from the germline J gene. This chain uses TRBV5-1 with TRBJ1-6; D is unclear. The CDR3 loop spans 16 amino acids. The germline gives CDR1 SGHRS, CDR2 YFSETQ. V lost 5 bases and J 8 bases, leaving 20 bases between the germline ends. The CDR3 loop is CASSPLPGEGYSPLHF. The part of the CDR3 DNA that was read is TGCGCCAGCAGTCCCCTTCCCGGAGAGGGTTATTCACCC.

A note on this clone: Read data end 3 residues before the CDR3 end; the end is taken from the germline J gene. J is TRBJ1-2 and V is TRBV20-1; 9 positions agree with TRBD1. Per the germline V gene, CDR1 is DFQATT and CDR2 is SNEGSKA (reference sequence). V lost 0 bases to trimming and J lost 6 bases; unmatched junction nucleotides: 5. The CDR3 runs 14 residues. CDR3 protein: CSARDPDRGNGYTF. CDR3 DNA, as far as it was read: TGCAGTGCTAGAGATCCCGACAGGGGGAATGGC.